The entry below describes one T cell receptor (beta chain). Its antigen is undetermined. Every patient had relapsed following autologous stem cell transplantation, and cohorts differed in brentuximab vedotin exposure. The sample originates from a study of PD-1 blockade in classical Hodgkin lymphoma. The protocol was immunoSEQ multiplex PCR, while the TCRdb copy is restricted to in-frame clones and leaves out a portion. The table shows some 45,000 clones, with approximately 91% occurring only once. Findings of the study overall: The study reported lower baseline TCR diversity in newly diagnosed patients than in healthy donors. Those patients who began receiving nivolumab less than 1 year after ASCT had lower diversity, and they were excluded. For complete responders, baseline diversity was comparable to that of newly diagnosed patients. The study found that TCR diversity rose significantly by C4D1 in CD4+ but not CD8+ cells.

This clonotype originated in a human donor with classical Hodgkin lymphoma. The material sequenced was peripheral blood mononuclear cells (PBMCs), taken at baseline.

The CDR3 is CASSVGTFEETQYF. The CDR3 bases are TGCGCCAGCAGCGTCGGGACTTTTGAAGAGACCCAGTACTTC. This chain connects TRBV5-1 to TRBJ2-5; possibly TRBD2 for D (6 bases). Germline V lookup: CDR1 SGHRS, CDR2 YFSETQ. V was clipped by 4 bases and J by 3 bases, with 13 bases between them. The CDR3 has 14 amino acids. Complete variable domain (other parts from reference TRBV5-1 and TRBJ2-5): KAGVTQTPRYLIKTRGQQVTLSCSPISGHRSVSWYQQTPGQGLQFLFEYFSETQRNKGNFPGRFSGRQFSNSRSEMNVSTLELGDSALYLCASSVGTFEETQYFGPGTRLLVL.